Each of the 30 T cell receptor beta chains below was sequenced from the same sample in a study of response to subunit inactivated influenza vaccine. TCRdb ran MiXCR on the RT-PCR reads and lists one entry per CDR3 protein. The data contain roughly 170,000 distinct CDR3 sequences, approximately 8.7% of them singletons. The sequencing used non-naive T cells sorted from PBMCs, collected on the day of vaccination. These receptors were collected from a man aged 45-65 years who received an inactivated influenza vaccine.

Ten or more counts support this clonotype. The chain carries TRBV5-1 and TRBJ2-3; D not resolved. CDR3 size: 16 residues. Germline CDR1 SGHRS, CDR2 YFSETQ. V was trimmed by 3 bases and J by 5 bases, leaving 19 bases between them. The CDR3 sequence: CASSSRRSNAQDTQYF. CDR3 in DNA: TGCGCCAGCAGCTCAAGACGGAGCAACGCACAAGATACGCAGTATTTT.

In this sample, this clonotype turned up a few times. The rearrangement joins TRBV18 to TRBJ1-5; D ambiguous. The CDR3 consists of 13 residues. Germline V gene data show CDR1 as KGHSH and CDR2 as LQKENI. V was clipped by 6 bases and J by 7 bases, with 13 bases between them. As DNA, the CDR3 is TGTGCCAGCTCGTTCCATCCAGAACAGCCCCAGCATTTT. It translates to CASSFHPEQPQHF.

This clonotype was seen repeatedly, ten times or more. This chain connects TRBV5-1 to TRBJ2-5; D might be TRBD1 (5 bases). V was trimmed by 0 bases and J by 0 bases, leaving 6 bases between them. The CDR3 sequence is 14 residues long. The germline CDR1 and CDR2 sequences are SGHRS and YFSETQ. The CDR3 DNA follows: TGCGCCAGCAGCTTGGACAGGAACCAAGAGACCCAGTACTTC. It codes for CASSLDRNQETQYF.

This clonotype was found many times. This rearrangement joins TRBV7-2 to TRBJ1-1; D call uncertain. Germline CDR1 is SGHTA and CDR2 is FQGNSA. The CDR3 is 13 amino acids. V gave up 2 bases and J gave up 0 bases, with 4 bases separating them. The CDR3 spells CASSLWMNTEAFF. The CDR3 coding sequence is TGTGCCAGCAGCTTATGGATGAACACTGAAGCTTTCTTT.

The CDR3 protein is CASWPLNGHYGYTF. CDR3 in DNA: TGTGCCAGCTGGCCCCTTAATGGTCACTATGGCTACACCTTC. The chain recombines TRBV27 with TRBJ1-2; D unclear. The CDR3 loop spans 14 amino acids. Trimming removed 8 bases from V and 3 bases from J, with 16 bases in between. The germline gives CDR1 MNHEY, CDR2 SMNVEV (reference sequence).

V is TRBV7-2 and J is TRBJ1-6; 8 bases fit TRBD1. The CDR3 spans 15 residues. The J segment lost 14 bases and the V segment lost 5 bases, leaving 14 bases of the junction unmatched. Germline CDR1 and CDR2: SGHTA and FQGNSA. As DNA, the CDR3 is TGTGCCAGCAGCCGGCCGGGACAGGTTCCCGTGACCCTCCACTTT. As protein: CASSRPGQVPVTLHF.

This chain connects TRBV11-2 to TRBJ2-7, with D uncertain. Per the germline V gene, CDR1 is SGHAT and CDR2 is FQNNGV. This CDR3 has 16 residues. Trimming took off 1 base at V and 0 bases at J, with 13 bases between the two ends. The CDR3 nucleotides read TGTGCCAGCAGCTTAGCTTTTGGGCAAGGCTCCTACGAGCAGTACTTC. Translation gives CASSLAFGQGSYEQYF.

This clonotype has ten or more counts. This sequence joins TRBV9 and TRBJ2-7; D possibly corresponds to TRBD2 (6 bases). Trimming removed 5 bases at V and 0 bases at J, with 18 bases between. The CDR3 consists of 16 residues. Per germline, CDR1 SGDLS and CDR2 YYNGEE. Written as DNA, the CDR3 is TGTGCCAGCAGAAGGGGTAATAGCGGACACTCCTACGAGCAGTACTTC. Its protein is CASRRGNSGHSYEQYF.

At least ten counts were recorded for this clonotype. The genes are TRBV7-2 and TRBJ1-2; 7 nucleotides align to TRBD1. Germline assignment: CDR1 SGHTA and CDR2 FQGNSA. CDR3 length: 14 residues. After removal of 6 bases from V and 3 bases from J, the junction contained 7 bases not matched to a gene. For the CDR3, the DNA is TGTGCCAGCAGAGACGACAGGGTGTACTATGGCTACACCTTC. It encodes CASRDDRVYYGYTF. Full variable domain (remainder filled in from reference TRBV7-2 and TRBJ1-2): GAGVSQSPSNKVTEKGKDVELRCDPISGHTALYWYRQSLGQGLEFLIYFQGNSAPDKSGLPSDRFSAERTGGSVSTLTIQRTQQEDSAVYLCASRDDRVYYGYTFGSGTRLTVV.

Ten or more counts support this clonotype. This rearrangement joins TRBV20-1 to TRBJ2-1; 7 bases fit TRBD1. V was pared by 3 bases and J by 6 bases, with 8 bases of the junction left unmatched. The CDR3 is 14 residues long. CDR1 and CDR2 (germline): DFQATT, SNEGSKA (reference sequence). CDR3 DNA sequence: TGCAGTGCTAGTAGACAGGGTAGGGGCAATGAGCAGTTCTTC. It codes for CSASRQGRGNEQFF.

This clonotype was detected many times. V gene TRBV6-1 combines with J gene TRBJ2-1, with 8 bases that match TRBD1. Germline values: CDR1 MNHNS, CDR2 SASEGT. The J segment lost 11 bases and the V segment lost 6 bases, leaving 15 bases of the junction unmatched. The CDR3 contains 15 residues. The CDR3 region has the DNA TGTGCCAGCAGGGGACAGGTAGGGCTTACGACGAAGCAGTTCTTC. This translates into CASRGQVGLTTKQFF.

The chain recombines TRBV7-6 with TRBJ2-5; D is ambiguous. CDR3 size: 13 residues. V shed 1 base and J shed 3 bases, with 6 bases lying between them. Germline assignment: CDR1 SGHVS and CDR2 FNYEAQ. The CDR3: CASSLVVKETQYF. Written as DNA, the CDR3 is TGTGCCAGCAGCTTAGTCGTAAAAGAGACCCAGTACTTC.

V is TRBV7-3 and J is TRBJ2-2; TRBD1 matches 7 bases. Germline loops: CDR1 SGHTA, CDR2 FQGTGA. After removal of 5 bases from V and 4 bases from J, the junction contained 4 bases not matched to a gene. There are 14 residues in the CDR3. CDR3 nucleotides: TGTGCCAGCAGCGCCCACAGGGGCACCGGGGAGCTGTTTTTT. Its translation: CASSAHRGTGELFF.

This clonotype was observed a handful of times. DNA for the CDR3: TGCAGCGTCGCTTATACGGGTAGAGAAGGCTACACCTTC. Amino acids: CSVAYTGREGYTF. This rearrangement joins TRBV29-1 to TRBJ1-2, with D uncertain. Trimming took 6 bases from V and 8 from J, leaving 19 bases between them. Germline V gene sequence: CDR1 SQVTM, CDR2 ANQGSEA. The CDR3 is made up of 13 amino acids.

This clonotype appeared a few times. The rearrangement uses TRBV27 and TRBJ2-1; 10 bases are a match to TRBD2. In germline, CDR1 is MNHEY, CDR2 SMNVEV (reference sequence). This CDR3 has 19 residues. With 6 bases clipped from V and 1 base from J, the junction kept 15 bases outside the gene matches. The CDR3 nucleotides are TGTGCCAGCAGACTTTTGTCTAGCGGGAGACACCTGTCCTACAATGAGCAGTTCTTC. It translates to CASRLLSSGRHLSYNEQFF.

This clonotype was seen many times. The chain joins TRBV4-2 to TRBJ2-1; a possible D gene is TRBD2 (5 bases). CDR3 length: 14 residues. The germline CDR1 and CDR2 sequences are LGHNA and YNFKEQ. V lost 0 bases to trimming and J lost 10 bases, with 13 bases between them. CDR3 sequence (DNA): TGTGCCAGCAGCCAAGAGGACGCACTAGGGGAGCAGTTCTTC. This sequence encodes CASSQEDALGEQFF.

The chain recombines TRBV6-5 with TRBJ2-7; no definite D call. Germline V gene sequence: CDR1 MNHEY, CDR2 SVGAGI. With 0 bases removed from V and 6 bases from J, the gap between germline ends came to 18 bases. The CDR3 is made up of 16 amino acids. CDR3 sequence (DNA): TGTGCCAGCAGTTACTCGCTCCAGGCAGGTACTGGCGAGCAGTACTTC. This translates into CASSYSLQAGTGEQYF.

The sample holds a few counts of this clonotype. The chain joins TRBV2 to TRBJ1-1, with 9 bases matching TRBD1. From germline, CDR1 is SNHLY and CDR2 FYNNEI. The V and J ends lost 6 bases and 3 bases, in that order; junction bases with no gene match: 2. The CDR3 extends over 13 amino acids. CDR3 nucleotides: TGTGCCAGCAGACGACAGGGGGACACTGAAGCTTTCTTT. Translation gives CASRRQGDTEAFF.

This clonotype was recorded at least ten times. This rearrangement joins TRBV4-1 to TRBJ1-1; D gene uncertain. CDR3 length equals 15 residues. V was cut by 4 bases and J by 1 base, with 13 bases left in between. Germline CDR1 reads MGHRA; CDR2 reads YSYEKL. The CDR3 DNA reads TGCGCCAGCAGCCGATCGGCCGCTCGGAACACTGAAGCTTTCTTT. Translating it yields CASSRSAARNTEAFF.

V usage is TRBV10-3 and J usage is TRBJ2-1; D is unclear. The CDR3 length is 12 residues. CDR1 and CDR2 (germline): ENHRY, SYGVKD. V lost 10 bases to trimming and J lost 6 bases, with 13 bases between them. CDR3 region: CATGRQVNEQFF. The CDR3 DNA reads as TGTGCCACCGGTCGGCAAGTCAATGAGCAGTTCTTC.

This clonotype came up many times. The rearrangement joins TRBV18 to TRBJ2-7; 7 bases line up with TRBD1. V gave up 1 base and J gave up 4 bases; unmatched junction bases: 7. Germline V gives CDR1 KGHSH, CDR2 LQKENI. This CDR3 has 15 residues. The CDR3 sequence: CASSPLGDRIYEQYF. In DNA form, the CDR3 reads TGTGCCAGCTCACCACTAGGGGACAGAATTTACGAGCAGTACTTC.

The gene calls are TRBV5-4 and TRBJ2-5; 8 nucleotides line up with TRBD2. From germline, CDR1 is SGHNT and CDR2 YYREEE (reference sequence). Trimming at V came to 1 base and at J to 5 bases, leaving 7 bases not matched to a gene. The CDR3 loop spans 15 amino acids. The CDR3 spells CASSLRTGGHETQYF. The CDR3 DNA follows: TGTGCCAGCAGCTTGAGAACGGGGGGGCACGAGACCCAGTACTTC.

In its sample, this clonotype was seen a few times. This rearrangement joins TRBV2 to TRBJ2-1; D may be TRBD1 or TRBD2 (5 bases each). Germline CDR1 reads SNHLY; CDR2 reads FYNNEI. CDR3 length equals 15 residues. V lost 5 bases to trimming and J lost 9 bases, with 20 bases between them. The chain's CDR3 is CASSLPSGAVPEQFF. In DNA form, the CDR3 reads TGTGCCAGCAGTCTCCCCTCCGGGGCGGTGCCTGAGCAGTTCTTC. Full variable domain (rest looked up from reference TRBV2 and TRBJ2-1): EPEVTQTPSHQVTQMGQEVILRCVPISNHLYFYWYRQILGQKVEFLVSFYNNEISEKSEIFDDQFSVERPDGSNFTLKIRSTKLEDSAMYFCASSLPSGAVPEQFFGPGTRLTVL.

This clonotype came up many times. The CDR3 here is CAWRGGRKNTGELFF. CDR3 coding DNA: TGTGCCTGGAGAGGGGGCAGGAAAAACACCGGGGAGCTGTTTTTT. The J gene is TRBJ2-2, the V gene TRBV30; 7 nucleotides agree with TRBD1. The CDR3 is 15 residues long. Germline CDR1 and CDR2: GTSNPN and SVGIG (reference sequence). V dropped 3 bases and J dropped 2; count of bases not matched to a gene: 6. The variable domain in full, with the rest retrieved from reference TRBV30 and TRBJ2-2, is SQTIHQWPATLVQPVGSPLSLECTVEGTSNPNLYWYRQAAGRGLQLLFYSVGIGQISSEVPQNLSASRPQDRQFILSSKKLLLSDSGFYLCAWRGGRKNTGELFFGEGSRLTVL.

V and J are TRBV4-3 and TRBJ1-1, with D possibly TRBD1 on 5 matching bases. V was cut by 0 bases and J by 7 bases, with 18 bases left in between. CDR1 is LGHNA, CDR2 YSLEER, per germline. The CDR3 is made up of 16 amino acids. CDR3 in DNA: TGCGCCAGCAGCCAAGAACGAGGCAGGGCGGGGGGTGAAGCTTTCTTT. This encodes CASSQERGRAGGEAFF.

The sample holds a few counts of this clonotype. The chain combines TRBV9 with TRBJ2-1, with 10 bases fitting TRBD2. This CDR3 region has 17 residues. Germline CDR1 is SGDLS and CDR2 is YYNGEE. V lost 3 bases, J lost 7 bases, and 13 bases stayed unmatched. CDR3: CASSAGRTSGLKNEQFF. The CDR3 bases are TGTGCCAGCAGCGCTGGGCGGACTAGCGGACTTAAGAATGAGCAGTTCTTC.

This clonotype was counted at least ten times. For the CDR3, the DNA is TGTGCCTGTTCCAGGGACCGAAGCACAGATACGCAGTATTTT. It translates to CACSRDRSTDTQYF. This chain connects TRBV28 to TRBJ2-3; D is tentatively TRBD1 or TRBD2 (5 bases each). V lost 11 bases and J lost 0, with 15 bases in between. Looked up from germline, CDR1 is MDHEN and CDR2 is SYDVKM. This CDR3 is built from 14 residues.

This clonotype was picked up a small number of times. The chain couples TRBV6-2 or TRBV6-3 to TRBJ1-1; tentatively, D is TRBD1 (5 bases). V lost 7 bases and J 8 bases, leaving 20 bases between the germline ends. This CDR3 has 14 residues. CDR1 MNHEY and CDR2 SVGEGT come from the germline V gene. The CDR3 spells CASTRPRGAAEAFF. CDR3 in DNA: TGTGCCAGCACCCGACCGCGAGGGGCCGCGGAAGCTTTCTTT.

This chain joins TRBV20-1 and TRBJ2-1; D gene uncertain. The CDR3 is made up of 11 amino acids. V was pared by 1 base and J by 5 bases, with 3 bases between. The germline V gene encodes CDR1 DFQATT and CDR2 SNEGSKA (reference sequence). The CDR3: CSARGHNEQFF. As DNA, the CDR3 is TGCAGTGCTAGAGGACACAATGAGCAGTTCTTC.

Ten or more counts support this clonotype. The chain carries TRBV5-6 and TRBJ2-1; 14 nucleotides line up with TRBD2. The germline CDR1 and CDR2 sequences are SGHDT and YYEEEE. With 4 bases clipped from V and 9 bases from J, the junction kept 15 bases outside the gene matches. CDR3 length: 18 amino acids. In DNA form, the CDR3 reads TGTGCCAGCAGCCCTAGTGGATTGGGACTAGCGGGAGAAACTGAGCAGTTCTTC. Residues: CASSPSGLGLAGETEQFF. The full variable domain, with the rest looked up from reference TRBV5-6 and TRBJ2-1, is DAGVTQSPTHLIKTRGQQVTLRCSPKSGHDTVSWYQQALGQGPQFIFQYYEEEERQRGNFPDRFSGHQFPNYSSELNVNALLLGDSALYLCASSPSGLGLAGETEQFFGPGTRLTVL.